A single sample gave rise to the 19 T cell receptor beta chains below, sequenced in a study of response to subunit inactivated influenza vaccine. TCRdb redid the calling of the RT-PCR reads with MiXCR, one entry per CDR3 protein. This table has hundreds of thousands of distinct CDR3 sequences, approximately 14% appearing once. Material: PBMCs from blood, obtained around 15 days before vaccination. The origin of the receptors is a man aged 50-60 years who received an inactivated influenza vaccine.

CDR3 loop: CSAKQTNTGELFF. The CDR3, as DNA: TGCAGTGCTAAACAGACGAACACCGGGGAGCTGTTTTTT. This rearrangement joins TRBV20-1 to TRBJ2-2; no reliable D call. This CDR3 comprises 13 residues. With 4 bases removed from V and 0 bases from J, the gap between germline ends came to 6 bases. Germline V gene sequence: CDR1 DFQATT, CDR2 SNEGSKA (reference sequence).

The chain uses TRBV9 and TRBJ2-5, with 8 bases lining up with TRBD2. After removal of 0 bases from V and 3 bases from J, the junction contained 7 bases not matched to a gene. Germline lookup yields CDR1 SGDLS and CDR2 YYNGEE. This CDR3 has 16 residues. This chain's CDR3 is CASSVGWREAEETQYF. The CDR3 DNA follows: TGTGCCAGCAGCGTAGGCTGGCGGGAGGCGGAAGAGACCCAGTACTTC.

The rearrangement uses TRBV7-2 and TRBJ1-5; 10 bases align to TRBD1. V lost 3 bases and J lost 5; bases outside the gene matches: 7. In germline, CDR1 is SGHTA, CDR2 FQGNSA. The CDR3 has 16 amino acids. The CDR3 coding sequence is TGTGCCAGCAGCTTCCCCTCGACAGGGGGCCATCAGCCCCAGCATTTT. Encoded protein: CASSFPSTGGHQPQHF.

The chain has TRBV7-8 and TRBJ1-3; D may be TRBD1 (6 bases). The CDR3 has 17 residues. The V gene's germline CDR1 is SGHVS and CDR2 FQNEAQ. Trimming took off 2 bases at V and 0 bases at J, with 14 bases between the two ends. The CDR3 protein is CASSLLTGGLSGNTIYF. In DNA, the CDR3 is TGTGCCAGCAGCTTATTGACAGGAGGTCTCTCTGGAAACACCATATATTTT.

The rearrangement joins TRBV20-1 to TRBJ1-2; D might be TRBD1 (6 bases). Germline values: CDR1 DFQATT, CDR2 SNEGSKA (reference sequence). Trimming pared 6 bases from V and 4 bases from J, leaving 12 bases between. CDR3 size: 12 residues. The CDR3 sequence is CSAQTGTYGYTF. The CDR3 bases are TGCAGTGCCCAGACAGGAACCTATGGCTACACCTTC.

This clonotype has a handful of counts. The V and J genes are TRBV4-1 and TRBJ2-1; 9 bases line up with TRBD1. This CDR3 spans 16 amino acids. Germline CDR1 MGHRA, CDR2 YSYEKL. The V segment lost 0 bases and the J segment 8 bases; nucleotides outside the gene matches: 8. The CDR3 is CASSQEQGASYYEQFF. CDR3 sequence (DNA): TGCGCCAGCAGCCAAGAACAGGGGGCTTCTTATTATGAGCAGTTCTTC.

V usage is TRBV20-1 and J usage is TRBJ2-7; D gene unclear. Germline V gene sequence: CDR1 DFQATT, CDR2 SNEGSKA (reference sequence). The CDR3 is 15 residues long. The germline V and J ends were trimmed by 2 bases and 0 bases, with 14 bases remaining between them. CDR3 sequence (DNA): TGCAGTGCTAGACCCGGTGCCTCTAGCTCCTACGAGCAGTACTTC. Protein sequence: CSARPGASSSYEQYF.

This clonotype was found many times. The rearrangement links TRBV5-1 to TRBJ2-7; no clear D. Germline V gene data show CDR1 as SGHRS and CDR2 as YFSETQ. CDR3 size: 13 residues. The germline V and J ends were trimmed by 0 bases and 3 bases, with 7 bases remaining between them. CDR3 nucleotide sequence: TGCGCCAGCAGCTTGGATCTAGGCTACGAGCAGTACTTC. Translated: CASSLDLGYEQYF.

This clonotype was observed a few times. The rearrangement joins TRBV7-2 to TRBJ2-5; 7 bases are a match to TRBD1. CDR1 and CDR2 (germline): SGHTA, FQGNSA. J gave up 5 bases and V 10 bases, and 13 bases lay outside the gene matches. This CDR3 has 14 amino acids. CDR3: CATTQGQFGETQYF. The DNA for the CDR3 is TGTGCCACCACGCAGGGACAGTTTGGCGAGACCCAGTACTTC.

This clonotype showed up just a few times. This rearrangement joins TRBV11-2 to TRBJ2-5; 9 bases map to TRBD2. The trim removed 5 bases at V and 1 base at J, leaving 5 bases unmatched. CDR3 length: 15 residues. Germline CDR1 reads SGHAT; CDR2 reads FQNNGV. The CDR3 region is CASSLTRGGQETQYF. The CDR3 nucleotides read TGTGCCAGCAGCCTAACGCGGGGGGGCCAAGAGACCCAGTACTTC.

In this sample, this clonotype turned up a few times. The chain recombines TRBV20-1 with TRBJ2-3; D gene unclear. This CDR3 is built from 13 residues. Per germline, CDR1 DFQATT and CDR2 SNEGSKA (reference sequence). Trimming removed 4 bases at V and 2 bases at J, with 10 bases between. CDR3 bases: TGCAGTGCTAACACCCCTTCCACAGATACGCAGTATTTT. It encodes CSANTPSTDTQYF.

This clonotype was detected ten times or more. The rearrangement joins TRBV6-2 or TRBV6-3 to TRBJ2-7, with unresolved D. Germline CDR1 MNHEY, CDR2 SVGEGT. This CDR3 spans 9 amino acids. V lost 10 bases to trimming and J lost 6 bases, with 7 bases between them. The CDR3: CATRFEQYF. For the CDR3, the DNA is TGTGCCACCAGGTTCGAGCAGTACTTC.

This clonotype appeared a few times. The CDR3 bases are TGTGCCAGCAGTTCAAAGACTAGCGGCGCAAACACCGGGGAGCTGTTTTTT. Encoded protein: CASSSKTSGANTGELFF. The chain combines TRBV4-2 with TRBJ2-2; 9 bases match TRBD2. The germline CDR1 and CDR2 sequences are LGHNA and YNFKEQ. The trim removed 6 bases at V and 2 bases at J, leaving 10 bases unmatched. The CDR3 has 17 residues.

The CDR3 DNA follows: TGTGCCAGCAGCTGGGCCCGGGACCTCTACGAGCAGTACTTC. It yields the protein CASSWARDLYEQYF. The V and J genes are TRBV12-3 or TRBV12-4 and TRBJ2-7, with D perhaps assigned TRBD1 or TRBD2 (5 bases each). V lost 6 bases to trimming and J lost 3 bases, with 15 bases between them. The CDR3 covers 14 residues.

This clonotype appeared a few times. The V call is TRBV12-5, the J call TRBJ2-3; tentative D call: TRBD1 (6 bases). Germline CDR1 LGHNT, CDR2 FRNRAP. The CDR3 runs 14 residues. Deletions cut 6 bases from V and 5 bases from J, with 15 bases between. The CDR3 bases are TGTGCTAGTGGCTACGGGACAAGGAGAGATACGCAGTATTTT. Protein: CASGYGTRRDTQYF. Supplemented by reference TRBV12-5 and TRBJ2-3, the full variable domain reads DARVTQTPRHKVTEMGQEVTMRCQPILGHNTVFWYRQTMMQGLELLAYFRNRAPLDDSGMPKDRFSAEMPDATLATLKIQPSEPRDSAVYFCASGYGTRRDTQYFGPGTRLTVL.

The rearrangement joins TRBV20-1 to TRBJ1-6; tentative D call: TRBD1 (6 bases). V shed 6 bases and J shed 6 bases, with 27 bases lying between them. This CDR3 comprises 18 residues. Germline V gives CDR1 DFQATT, CDR2 SNEGSKA (reference sequence). The CDR3 is CSATRTPTGYHRNSPLHF. The CDR3, as DNA: TGCAGTGCCACGAGAACGCCCACAGGGTATCACCGTAATTCACCCCTCCACTTT.

This chain uses TRBV12-3 or TRBV12-4 with TRBJ2-2; 10 bases match TRBD2. The CDR3 runs 21 residues. J was trimmed by 1 base and V by 2 bases; bases with no gene match: 16. The DNA for the CDR3 is TGTGCCAGCAGTTTATATCTTTCCGGACTAGCGGCCACACGGAACACCGGGGAGCTGTTTTTT. It specifies CASSLYLSGLAATRNTGELFF.

This clonotype was counted at least ten times. The V call is TRBV12-3 or TRBV12-4, the J call TRBJ2-3; perhaps TRBD2 as D (5 bases). V was cut by 3 bases and J by 5 bases, with 6 bases left in between. The CDR3 extends over 12 amino acids. The CDR3 loop is CASSFRGDTQYF. The CDR3 DNA reads TGTGCCAGCAGTTTTCGGGGAGATACGCAGTATTTT.

A few counts support this clonotype. The CDR3 DNA reads TGTGCCAGTACGTTGGGACTGTCTAACACTGAAGCTTTCTTT. Translating gives CASTLGLSNTEAFF. The chain is built from TRBV19 and TRBJ1-1; maybe TRBD1 (5 bases). V lost 7 bases and J lost 2, with 14 bases in between. From germline, CDR1 is LNHDA and CDR2 SQIVND (reference sequence). The CDR3 length is 14 residues.